This T cell receptor beta chain was found in a study of T cell responses to AZD1222 COVID-19 vaccine. Study-level findings and limits: Repertoire sampling was restricted to post-peak T cell response timepoints.

Trimming removed 5 bases from V and 3 bases from J, with 13 bases in between. The CDR3 is made up of 14 amino acids. Germline CDR1 SGHAT, CDR2 FQNNGV. Turning to this clone: Its matching antigen is unknown.

Generated by immunoSEQ multiplex PCR, the TCRdb table keeps only in-frame clones and is missing some. This sample has approximately 170,000 clones; about 92% occur once, and the top ten carry roughly 3.9%. The chain carries TRBV11-2 and TRBJ1-1, with a weak D call TRBD1 (6 bases). The sequence derives from an adult in good health. This specimen consisted of peripheral blood, obtained on day 0 of AZD1222 vaccination. CDR3 in amino acids: CASSQGGAYTEAFF. The CDR3 DNA reads as TGTGCCAGCAGCCAAGGGGGGGCTTACACTGAAGCTTTCTTT.